Sequencing of this T cell receptor (beta chain) was carried out in a study of cytomegalovirus exposure and HLA in healthy donors (dated by TCRdb to about 2017). Context from the whole study: An earlier analysis of around 600 of the donors reported 250 to 350 Gb of sequence data and some 120 million unique TCR beta sequences from 150 million to 200 million T cells. An early release covering 550 to 650 HLA-typed donors comprised approximately 300 gigabases of sequencing data and around 86 million unique TCR sequences. Of the 300 to 450 genotyped donors, about 80% fell in the genetic ancestry cluster associated with self-reported Caucasian donors. The study was designed to test whether signatures of past pathogen exposure could be identified by cataloging public T cell receptors. The study used immunosequencing to profile the T cell repertoires of 666 subjects and linked those repertoires to cytomegalovirus serostatus. Along with the 666-subject first cohort, a separate validation cohort of over 90 different subjects was used. The study combined high-throughput TCR immunosequencing, statistical association of individual TCRs with disease status, and machine learning to predict cytomegalovirus infection status. In a later analysis, previously published TCR beta repertoires from 550 to 750 donors were re-analyzed and high-resolution HLA genotyping was added so that TCR occurrence patterns could be studied. In the later analysis, no new phenotypic data were used to find candidate immune exposures; instead, reliance was placed on TCR beta sequences and their occurrence across donors. An earlier analysis of approximately 630 of the donors applied high-throughput TCR beta sequencing to assess whether each TCR beta V gene segment acted as functional or pseudogenic. Donor age, sex, ethnicity and CMV serostatus were compiled alongside the repertoire data. A later genetic analysis took genome-wide SNP genotypes for about 65% of the roughly 670 donors and used that subset as a discovery cohort. All discovery cohort repertoires had been generated on a single sequencing platform. Class I and class II HLA loci were covered by the typing at four-digit resolution. The number of donors typed differed by locus, with about 629-630 for A, B, C, DRB1 and DQB1, around 520 for DQA1, 600 to 610 for DPA1, and about 450 for DPB1. Because of strong linkage in the cohort, four to six DR-DQ haplotypes were treated as single units for association and clustering. Among under 450 genotyped donors of the cohort, an average of around 240,000 unique TCR beta nucleotide sequences were sequenced per donor, around 20% of them non-productive. Study-wide conclusions, independent of this receptor: The only immune exposure information available for the cohort was CMV serostatus. A later analysis reported that several top co-occurrence clusters appeared linked to parvovirus B19, influenza, CMV and Epstein-Barr virus. A later analysis found that most CMV-associated TCR beta chains appeared HLA-restricted, with HLA associations seemingly driven largely by CMV exposure. Sequencing depth was assumed to be roughly uniform across donors in the presence/absence analyses, though that assumption may not hold. A later analysis associated some 17,000 TCR beta sequences with specific HLA alleles at a false discovery rate of 0.05. The authors suggested that the approach could potentially be generalized to other disease states and immunological phenotypes. In a later analysis, the rate of TCR association differed among HLA loci, with DRB1 alleles having the most associated TCRs and HLA-C alleles having the fewest. Only TCR beta chains were sequenced in this cohort, and the absence of alpha or paired-chain data limited detectable features. When HLA alleles, especially DR and DQ, strongly co-occurred, attributing TCR associations to individual alleles was difficult. In an earlier analysis of 587 of the donors, most TCR beta V segments were observed in productive rearrangements about 90% or about 30% of the time, broadly matching IMGT annotations. A cluster of highly shared sequence variants was judged likely to be a technical artifact of the sequencing pipeline. The study listed 164 TCR beta chains as associated with cytomegalovirus. Because HLA typing was missing for some donors at each locus, association tests included only the typed subset. In a later analysis, HLA-associated TCR beta chains were found to be more clonally expanded and to have lower generation probabilities than equally common non-associated chains. In a later genetic analysis, a missense DCLRE1C variant was associated with V-gene and J-gene trimming of TCR beta chains, and the association was replicated in an independent cohort. The classifier was reported to diagnose cytomegalovirus status with high specificity and sensitivity in both the original and validation cohorts. Linkage disequilibrium might explain the correlated functional status among segregating V segments, but an unknown experimental factor could not be excluded. Three of the identified cytomegalovirus-associated TCR beta chains were confirmed in vitro to be specific for cytomegalovirus antigens. A further reported finding was that TCR beta sequences accurately predicted the HLA-A and HLA-B alleles for most subjects in the first cohort. Some IMGT-functional V segments, including TRBV6-2 and TRBV6-3, could not be told apart with the 87-base-pair reads, so those segments were excluded. According to a later genetic analysis, donors in an Asian-associated ancestry cluster had fewer N-insertions in productive TCRs than the roughly 700-donor mean. Seventeen rarely observed V segments, including chromosome 9 orphons, were excluded from the earlier analysis of a few hundred of the donors because counts were too low. Most TCR sequences were observed very rarely across donors, whereas some public TCRs were present in many individuals.

The cohort consisted of 600 to 750 healthy bone marrow donors. At the time of sampling, every cohort member was nominally healthy, though immune exposures that went unrecorded were likely present. The donor was CMV seronegative and was included in the group of 352 seronegative cohort members. Each donor provided a peripheral blood sample, and peripheral blood mononuclear cells were used for TCR beta sequencing. The Qiagen DNeasy Blood Extraction Kit was used to extract genomic DNA from the blood cell samples. Its CDR3 holds 15 amino acids, cysteine through phenylalanine. Of all the DNA, just the CDR3 is kept, 45 bases in frame from base 1. For this chain, trimming is 4 bases at the V end and 5 bases at the J end, and the number of junction bases without a gene match is 5. Sequences SGHKS (CDR1) and YYEKEE (CDR2) are obtained from the germline V gene (reference sequence). Library construction relied on the immunoSEQ multiplex PCR assay. The multiplex PCR relied on a mix of 60 forward primers for TCR Vbeta segments and 13 reverse primers for TCR Jbeta segments. Amplification of the CDR3 region of rearranged TCR beta genes was performed with a multiplex PCR assay on genomic DNA. On the Illumina HiSeq System, the amplified TCR beta libraries were sequenced as 87-base-pair reads. Concerning the study's data processing: A later analysis tallied around 80 million unique TCR beta chains across the approximately 670 repertoires, and about 12 million of those chains were shared by two or more donors. A nearest-neighbor algorithm error-corrected the raw reads and collapsed the reads into unique sequences, merging closely related sequences to remove PCR and sequencing errors. To assign V, D and J gene segments, CDR3 sequences were aligned to IMGT reference sequences. For a sequence to be retained, a match of at least six nucleotides to both a V gene segment and a J gene segment was required. A rearrangement was called productive if the CDR3 had no stop codons and remained in frame with V and J, and every other rearrangement was called non-productive. CDR3 was defined according to IMGT convention as the region running from the second conserved V-encoded cysteine to the conserved J-encoded phenylalanine. Sequences without an unambiguous match to a single V gene segment were excluded from the earlier analysis of approximately 560 of the donors. An earlier analysis of over 450 of the donors classified V segments as functional when productive rearrangements were above 56.7% and as segregating when the standard deviation between donors was above 5%. To diagnose cytomegalovirus status from the catalog of TCR beta chain sequences, a statistical classification framework was built. In a later analysis, V and J genes were assigned by comparing TCR nucleotide sequences against IMGT/GENE-DB human TR gene sequences. A later analysis assigned CDR3 sequences and most-parsimonious VDJ recombination scenarios with the TCRdist pipeline. In a later analysis, each TCR beta chain was defined by its CDR3 amino acid sequence together with its V-gene family, and reads lacking a unique V-gene family were excluded. As a way to deal with suspected cross-contamination and a sequencing artifact, a later analysis dropped approximately 590 nucleotide sequences that were highly shared and had low generation probability. In a later analysis, a clonal expansion index for each public chain was calculated from normalized within-repertoire ranks of inferred template counts. In a later analysis, generation probabilities were computed using a VDJ recombination model fitted to out-of-frame rearrangements, and the results were checked against IGoR. Hypergeometric tests were used in a later analysis to score TCR-TCR, TCR-HLA and TCR-CMV co-occurrence, with a repertoire-size bias correction applied to the TCR pairs. False discovery rates were estimated in a later analysis by permuting HLA or CMV assignments 20 times. In a later analysis, co-occurring TCRs were grouped using DBSCAN, and TCRdist sequence similarity was added for clustering within HLA-allele-positive subsets. Repertoires with fewer than 30,000 or more than 120,000 public chains were left out of co-occurrence clustering, as were five repertoires with anomalous nucleotide sharing. TCRdb took over this immuneACCESS table, retaining in-frame rearrangements with V and J assigned. Such tables are incomplete; in checked studies, under half of the missing clones stem from an unresolved V gene, and the remainder is unexplained. For V, J and clone size, that table is used; D and trimming come from the DNA. The sample profile shows roughly 170,000 clones; more than 70% of them were found once. The ten top clones hold roughly 1.5% of the sample.

On this clone itself: The antigen this receptor binds is unknown. Within one base of it there is no much larger clone, and no base qualities were kept.

The clonotype comes from a male donor in good health and CMV-seronegative. Recombination linked TRBV5-5 to TRBJ2-5, with 13 central nucleotides matching TRBD2. Sequencing input: PBMCs. CDR3 protein: CASSRVTSGGETQYF. The DNA sequence is given as TGTGCCAGCAGCCGAGTGACTAGCGGGGGGGAGACCCAGTACTTC.